These T cell receptor beta chains were read from a single sample in a study of blood T cell repertoires in COVID-19. Data came from immunoSEQ multiplex PCR; TCRdb stores just in-frame clones and leaves some out. The sample lists approximately 12,000 clones; approximately 82% were seen once. Sequencing input: peripheral blood. These receptors were taken from a human donor in a cohort sampled during active COVID-19. CDR3s include the opening cysteine and the closing phenylalanine or tryptophan. A D gene is named only where the DNA matches it firmly. Part of the rows lack a size; the others show once, few, many or a class for expanded clones.

d_gene	v_gene	abundance	j_gene	CDR3nt	CDR3aa
-	TRBV5-1	-	TRBJ2-3	TGCGCCAGCAGCCACGCACAGCCCACAGATACGCAGTATTTT	CASSHAQPTDTQYF
-	TRBV4-1	-	TRBJ2-1	TGCGCCAGCAAGGGCGGGGCGAGCTCCTACAATGAGCAGTTCTTC	CASKGGASSYNEQFF
-	TRBV5-1	-	TRBJ1-1	TGCGCCAGCAGCTTGGATCGGTCCGGGAACACTGAAGCTTTCTTT	CASSLDRSGNTEAFF
-	TRBV19	-	TRBJ1-5	TGTGCCAGTAGTATACAGGGGCGCGGCAATCAGCCCCAGCATTTT	CASSIQGRGNQPQHF
TRBD1	TRBV7-3	-	TRBJ2-2	TGTGCCAGCAGCCGGGACAGGGGAGGCACCGGGGAGCTGTTTTTT	CASSRDRGGTGELFF
TRBD1	TRBV5-6	-	TRBJ2-7	TGTGCCAGCAGCCTAGACAGGGGCCTAAATACCTTTAGCTCCTACGAGCAGTACTTC	CASSLDRGLNTFSSYEQYF
-	TRBV30	-	TRBJ2-7	TGTGCCTGGAGTGTCTGGCGGGGTAGCTCCTACGAGCAGTACTTC	CAWSVWRGSSYEQYF
-	TRBV5-1	few	TRBJ1-2	TGCGCCAGCAGGATGACAGGTCTCTATGGCTACACCTTC	CASRMTGLYGYTF
-	TRBV12-3/TRBV12-4	-	TRBJ1-2	TGTGCCAGCAGTGAAGGGGCCTATGGCTACACCTTC	CASSEGAYGYTF
-	TRBV4-1	-	TRBJ1-4	TGCGCCAGCAGCAGCAGGGGCGGAAAACTGTTTTTT	CASSSRGGKLFF
TRBD1	TRBV19	-	TRBJ2-2	TGTGCCAGTAGTAAGGGACAGGGGGCCTACACCGGGGAGCTGTTTTTT	CASSKGQGAYTGELFF
TRBD1	TRBV20-1	-	TRBJ2-3	TGCAGTGCCCTTTTACAGGGGACGCAGTATTTT	CSALLQGTQYF
-	TRBV4-3	-	TRBJ2-3	TGCGCCAGCAGCCACCTTGAGGGGGGGTTGGGGACGCAGTATTTT	CASSHLEGGLGTQYF
-	TRBV30	-	TRBJ1-2	TGTGCCTGGAGTGTAGGGGGAATTCGGCATGGCTACACCTTC	CAWSVGGIRHGYTF
-	TRBV4-3	-	TRBJ1-6	TGCGCCAGCAGCCAAGAGGCCCCACAGGTTAATAATTCACCCCTCCACTTT	CASSQEAPQVNNSPLHF
-	TRBV14	-	TRBJ2-1	TGTGCCAGCAGCCATCTTCGTTACAATGAGCAGTTCTTC	CASSHLRYNEQFF
-	TRBV6-5	-	TRBJ2-3	TGTGCCGCTCGACAGGAGCTTAACACAGATACGCAGTATTTT	CAARQELNTDTQYF
TRBD1	TRBV6-5	-	TRBJ2-1	TGTGCCAGCAGCGCAGGGACAGCCTCCTACAATGAGCAGTTCTTC	CASSAGTASYNEQFF
-	TRBV20-1	-	TRBJ1-2	TGCAGTGCTAGTATCGACAGGAGCTATGGCTACACCTTC	CSASIDRSYGYTF
-	TRBV6-1	once	TRBJ1-6	TGTGCCAGCAGTGTAGGGGGACCCATCTATAATTCACCCCTCCACTTT	CASSVGGPIYNSPLHF